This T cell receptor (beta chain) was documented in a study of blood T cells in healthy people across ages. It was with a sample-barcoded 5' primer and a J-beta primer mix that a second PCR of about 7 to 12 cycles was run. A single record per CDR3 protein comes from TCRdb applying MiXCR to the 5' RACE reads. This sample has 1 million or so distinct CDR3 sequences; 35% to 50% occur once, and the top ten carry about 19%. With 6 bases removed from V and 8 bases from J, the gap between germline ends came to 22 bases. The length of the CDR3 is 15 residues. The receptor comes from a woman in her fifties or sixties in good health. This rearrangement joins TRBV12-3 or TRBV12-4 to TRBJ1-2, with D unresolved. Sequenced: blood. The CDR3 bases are TGTGCCAGCAGACCCACAGAGACTTGGGTGGCAGGCTACACCTTC. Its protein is CASRPTETWVAGYTF.